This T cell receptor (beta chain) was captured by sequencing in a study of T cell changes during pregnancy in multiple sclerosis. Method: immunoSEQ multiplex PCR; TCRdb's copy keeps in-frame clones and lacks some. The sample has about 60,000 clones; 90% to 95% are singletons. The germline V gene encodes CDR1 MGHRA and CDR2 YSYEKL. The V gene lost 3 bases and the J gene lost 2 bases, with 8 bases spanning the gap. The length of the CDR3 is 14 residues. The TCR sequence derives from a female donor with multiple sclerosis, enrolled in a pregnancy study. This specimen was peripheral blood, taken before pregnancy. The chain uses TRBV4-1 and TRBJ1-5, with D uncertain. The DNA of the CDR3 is TGCGCCAGCAGCCAGAGGGAGGGCAATCAGCCCCAGCATTTT. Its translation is CASSQREGNQPQHF.